The present TCR beta chain was sequenced within a study of blood T cell repertoires in COVID-19. Assay: immunoSEQ multiplex PCR; the TCRdb copy retains only in-frame clones and omits some. The sample consists of around 340,000 clones, less than 90% of them appearing once. This TCR derives from a woman between 55 and 75 years old with COVID-19, enrolled during active disease. The sample comprised peripheral blood.

The CDR3 is CASSLTQGSQGPQHF. CDR3 nucleotides: TGTGCCAGCTCCCTTACCCAGGGGTCCCAAGGGCCCCAGCATTTT. The chain has TRBV18 and TRBJ1-5, with D maybe TRBD1 (6 bases). CDR1 and CDR2 (germline): KGHSH, LQKENI. Trimming cost V 6 bases and J 9 bases, with 21 bases left between them. The length of the CDR3 is 15 residues.